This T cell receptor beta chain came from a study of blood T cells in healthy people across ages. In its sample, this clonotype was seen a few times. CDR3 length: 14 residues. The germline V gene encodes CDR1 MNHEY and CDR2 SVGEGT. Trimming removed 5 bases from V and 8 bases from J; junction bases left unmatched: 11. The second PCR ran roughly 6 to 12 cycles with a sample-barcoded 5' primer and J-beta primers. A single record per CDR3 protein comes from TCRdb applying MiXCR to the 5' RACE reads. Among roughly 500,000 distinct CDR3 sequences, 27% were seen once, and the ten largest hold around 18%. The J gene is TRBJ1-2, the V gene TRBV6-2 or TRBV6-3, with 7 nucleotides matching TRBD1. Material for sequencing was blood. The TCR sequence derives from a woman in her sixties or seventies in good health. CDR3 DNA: TGTGCCAGCAGTCCCCCGACAGGGATGCGCGGCTACACCTTC. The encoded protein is CASSPPTGMRGYTF.